This TCR beta chain was recovered during a study of regulatory and conventional T cells in breast cancer. The germline V and J ends were trimmed by 4 bases and 7 bases, with 11 bases remaining between them. Germline lookup yields CDR1 SEHNR and CDR2 FQNEAQ (reference sequence). This CDR3 is built from 13 residues. TCRdb called the PCR reads again in MiXCR, with one record for every CDR3 protein. The table shows about 16,000 distinct CDR3 sequences, with 32% occurring only once. Sequencing was carried out using conventional T cells from blood. This rearrangement joins TRBV7-9 to TRBJ2-1; D perhaps matches TRBD1 (6 bases). The TCR sequence derives from a female donor in good health. CDR3 in amino acids: CASSSQGENEQFF. CDR3 DNA sequence: TGTGCCAGCAGCTCACAGGGAGAAAATGAGCAGTTCTTC. Full variable domain (outside the CDR3, taken from reference TRBV7-9 and TRBJ2-1): DTGVSQNPRHKITKRGQNVTFRCDPISEHNRLYWYRQTLGQGPEFLTYFQNEAQLEKSRLLSDRFSAERPKGSFSTLEIQRTEQGDSAMYLCASSSQGENEQFFGPGTRLTVL.